This entry describes one TCR beta chain. This receptor's antigen is unknown. Base-call qualities are not available, and no considerably larger clone is one nucleotide away. The library was produced with 5' RACE. The run used an Illumina HiSeq 2500. A second PCR of about 7 to 12 cycles was performed with a sample-barcoded 5' primer and a J-beta primer mix. A template-switch 5' adaptor carrying 12 random nucleotides introduced a unique molecular identifier onto each TCR beta cDNA molecule. At least 2.5 million CDR3-containing paired-end reads were obtained from each sample. First-strand cDNA synthesis was performed from all RNA using the Mint cDNA synthesis kit, with priming by a TRBC-specific oligonucleotide. Following uracil-DNA glycosylase treatment, all cDNA underwent a first 18-cycle PCR with the universal primers M1SS and BC2_uni_R. The original pipeline was this. Normalization of each sample was performed by random selection of 1 million high-quality reads, each carrying a distinct molecular identifier. Reads with shared molecular identifiers were discarded instead of being binned into consensus sequences. MiTCR, with a Q25 quality threshold and the strictest error-elimination algorithm, was used for CDR3 identification, clonotype clustering and error correction. A nonparametric unseen species model using Euler transformation provided a lower-bound estimate of total TCR beta diversity. TCRdb redid the processing of the public reads, applying fastp at Q25 and MiXCR, and retained in-frame beta chains. Rows are combined by CDR3 protein, so each entry shows the most common genes and DNA. What appears here as the V and J calls and clone size reflects TCRdb's work, not the paper's. The table for this sample lists more than 700,000 distinct CDR3 sequences; 53% of them were counted only once. The ten largest make up roughly two fifths of the sample.

The data stem from a study of blood T cells in healthy people across ages (dated by TCRdb to the mid-2010s). Regarding the study in general: In model experiments, template switching captured roughly one uniquely barcoded TCR beta cDNA molecule for every two T cells. Four age groups were formed from the donors: young (average roughly 16 years), middle-aged (approximately 39), aged (over 55) and long-lived (around 82). Age-related changes in TCR beta repertoire diversity were measured in the study by deep sequencing normalized with unique cDNA molecular identifiers. To avoid experimental bias, donors of different ages were distributed randomly across sequencing lanes. For two donors (one aged 18 to 29 and one aged 80 or older), the study analyzed two additional independent replicas of 1 million unique cDNA reads from the same blood draw. The paper as a whole reports these results and caveats: Because donor CMV infection status was unknown, age-related changes in expanded clonotypes were potentially confounded. Because profiling used bulk unsorted PBMCs, naive and antigen-experienced compartments could not be compared conclusively. As age increased, observed TCR beta diversity per million T cells dropped in a roughly linear way, and a significant reduction was already evident by age about 40. Estimates of total diversity from one million sequenced T cells were regarded as lower bounds and underestimates. Compared with the aged group, the long-lived group had more naive CD4+ T cells, fewer expanded clones and increased TCR diversity, a pattern suggesting age selection. The percentage of naive T cells measured by flow cytometry correlated strongly with observed TCR beta diversity.

The roughly 39 donors, aged about 6 to 95 years, were systemically healthy Caucasian individuals from Russia. About 9.8 milliliters of peripheral blood were drawn from each donor into EDTA-treated Vacutainer tubes. Ficoll-Paque density-gradient centrifugation was used to isolate PBMCs, with at least 6.5 million per sample. Trizol reagent was used to extract total RNA from PBMCs, with at least 6 micrograms per sample. For every donor, flow cytometry on a PBMC aliquot measured the percentage of naive CD45RAhigh/CD27high T cells. The sequenced material came from blood. The receptor was derived from a man at least 80 years old in good health.

The nucleotide sequence reads as follows: TGTGCCAGCAGTTTCCTCTCGGGACAGGTGGGGGAACGGCCCCAGCATTTT. Its protein product is CASSFLSGQVGERPQHF. Recombination joined TRBV27 with TRBJ1-5; 8 bases in between match TRBD1. V lost 3 bases and J lost 9 bases, and the count of bases not matched to a germline gene is 16. The germline V gene (reference sequence) sets CDR1 to MNHEY and CDR2 to SMNVEV. The CDR3, cysteine through phenylalanine, is 17 amino acids long. Just the 51-base CDR3 DNA is kept, in frame starting at base 1.